The T cell receptor beta chain described here comes from a study of shared clonotypes between healthy human individuals. The study drew its donors from healthy HIV-negative adults without recent acute infections or vaccinations. Every one of the donors was a Caucasian adult that lived in Nashville, Tennessee. The quantity of DNA used in unsorted PBMC replicate PCRs was about 0.3 ug, corresponding to tens of thousands of T cell genomes. The repertoire was sequenced with immunoSEQ multiplex PCR; TCRdb's copy has only in-frame clones and lacks some. In the table there are roughly 500,000 clones, 70% to 80% of which are singletons. CDR3 length: 19 amino acids. The J segment lost 0 bases and the V segment lost 6 bases, leaving 15 bases of the junction unmatched. CDR1 LNHDA and CDR2 SQIVND come from the germline V gene (reference sequence).

The sample consisted of PBMCs. The sequence came from a woman between 40 and 55 years old in good health. Some clones in this sample may be carry-over from other donors' samples. The rearrangement links TRBV19 to TRBJ1-5; 9 bases match TRBD1. CDR3 nucleotides: TGTGCCAGTAGAAACTTGCCGGGACAGGGCACATATAGCAATCAGCCCCAGCATTTT. Translation: CASRNLPGQGTYSNQPQHF. The full variable domain, rest sourced from reference TRBV19 and TRBJ1-5, is DGGITQSPKYLFRKEGQNVTLSCEQNLNHDAMYWYRQDPGQGLRLIYYSQIVNDFQKGDIAEGYSVSREKKESFPLTVTSAQKNPTAFYLCASRNLPGQGTYSNQPQHFGDGTRLSIL.